Below, 28 T cell receptor beta chains from the same sample are listed, as sequenced in a study of blood T cell repertoires in COVID-19. Libraries were prepared by immunoSEQ multiplex PCR; TCRdb keeps only in-frame clonotypes and omits some of them. The sample includes about 180,000 clones, nearly 80% of them seen just once. The sequencing input was PBMCs or T cells enriched from blood (not recorded which). These receptors all stem from a man in his 60s who had been exposed to COVID-19.

The chain uses TRBV18 and TRBJ2-2; weak D call: TRBD2 (6 bases). Trimming shortened V by 4 bases and J by 3 bases, and 12 bases separated the two germline ends. This CDR3 has 15 residues. Germline V gene lookup returns CDR1 KGHSH and CDR2 LQKENI. CDR3 amino acids: CASSLVPGDTGELFF. The CDR3 DNA follows: TGTGCCAGCTCACTAGTTCCGGGAGACACCGGGGAGCTGTTTTTT. The whole variable domain, filled in from reference TRBV18 and TRBJ2-2, reads NAGVMQNPRHLVRRRGQEARLRCSPMKGHSHVYWYRQLPEEGLKFMVYLQKENIIDESGMPKERFSAEFPKEGPSILRIQQVVRGDSAAYFCASSLVPGDTGELFFGEGSRLTVL.

The chain links TRBV6-1 to TRBJ1-2, with D possibly TRBD1 on 6 matching bases. Trimming stripped 4 bases from V and 4 bases from J, with 25 bases between. Per the germline V gene, CDR1 is MNHNS and CDR2 is SASEGT. The CDR3 contains 18 residues. The CDR3 bases are TGTGCCAGCAGTGGAGGGGGGGGCCAAACGCCCTCAGCCTATGGCTACACCTTC. Residues: CASSGGGGQTPSAYGYTF.

V is TRBV28 and J is TRBJ1-5; D might be TRBD1 (6 bases). This CDR3 contains 15 residues. Per germline, CDR1 MDHEN and CDR2 SYDVKM. Trimming took 5 bases from V and 0 from J, leaving 11 bases between them. The CDR3 is CASSKGQYSNQPQHF. CDR3 nucleotide sequence: TGTGCCAGCAGTAAGGGACAATATAGCAATCAGCCCCAGCATTTT.

This clone was counted between two and nine times. The chain employs TRBV5-1 and TRBJ1-5; 8 bases are shared with TRBD1. Trimming cost V 4 bases and J 0 bases; bases outside gene matches: 6. CDR1 is SGHRS and CDR2 is YFSETQ in the germline V gene. The CDR3 covers 16 residues. CDR3 in DNA: TGCGCCAGCAGCCTACAGGGGGGAGATAGCAATCAGCCCCAGCATTTT. Its protein is CASSLQGGDSNQPQHF.

This chain uses TRBV5-1 with TRBJ2-7; D might be TRBD1 (6 bases). Germline assignment: CDR1 SGHRS and CDR2 YFSETQ. This CDR3 has 18 amino acids. The ends were cut back, 4 bases at V and 2 bases at J, with 25 bases in the middle. CDR3 DNA: TGCGCCAGCAGCGAACTCCGCTTCTGGGGGCGGGCCGCCTACGAGCAGTACTTC. This gives the protein CASSELRFWGRAAYEQYF.

The V call is TRBV18, the J call TRBJ2-7, with TRBD1 matching 9 bases. V was clipped by 3 bases and J by 0 bases; unmatched bases: 3. The germline CDR1 and CDR2 sequences are KGHSH and LQKENI. The CDR3 totals 15 residues. The CDR3 DNA follows: TGTGCCAGCTCACCGGGACAGGGAAGCTCCTACGAGCAGTACTTC. It translates to CASSPGQGSSYEQYF.

The V call is TRBV13, the J call TRBJ2-1; 10 positions agree with TRBD2. V dropped 0 bases and J dropped 8; count of bases not matched to a gene: 4. From germline, CDR1 is PRHDT and CDR2 FYEKMQ (reference sequence). CDR3 length equals 15 residues. The CDR3 DNA reads TGTGCCAGCAGCTTAGGTAGCGGGAGGTCCTATGAGCAGTTCTTC. Amino acid sequence: CASSLGSGRSYEQFF.

This rearrangement joins TRBV12-1 to TRBJ1-5; TRBD1 is taken as the D call from the table, unchecked against the DNA. TRBV12-1 is a listed pseudogene. The CDR3 sequence is 14 residues long. The CDR3 here is CASSPGQGNQPQHF. DNA for the CDR3: TGTGCCAGCAGCCCGGGACAGGGGAATCAGCCCCAGCATTTT.

The chain uses TRBV5-1 and TRBJ2-2, with 8 positions matching TRBD1. The germline V gene has CDR1 SGHRS and CDR2 YFSETQ. J was trimmed by 5 bases and V by 2 bases; bases with no gene match: 5. This CDR3 has 15 residues. The CDR3 DNA is TGCGCCAGCAGCTTTTCACAGGGGGTAACCGGGGAGCTGTTTTTT. It specifies CASSFSQGVTGELFF.

The chain combines TRBV2 with TRBJ1-5; 7 bases fit TRBD1. There are 15 residues in the CDR3. CDR1 and CDR2 (germline): SNHLY, FYNNEI. V shed 6 bases and J 6 bases; nucleotides not matched to a gene: 11. DNA of the CDR3: TGTGCCAGCAGCGAAACAGACAGGGTAGGTCAGCCCCAGCATTTT. Protein product: CASSETDRVGQPQHF.

This chain joins TRBV10-1 and TRBJ1-3; D uncertain. The CDR3 is 12 amino acids. Germline CDR1 is WNHNN and CDR2 is SYGVQD (reference sequence). The V end was cut by 3 bases, the J end by 7 bases, with 7 bases between. The CDR3 region is CASSDGPNTIYF. As DNA, the CDR3 is TGCGCCAGCAGTGACGGTCCCAACACCATATATTTT.

The J gene is TRBJ1-2, the V gene TRBV14, with 7 bases identical to TRBD1. CDR3 length equals 14 residues. V shed 2 bases, J shed 5 bases, and the junction held 5 bases outside the gene matches. The germline CDR1 and CDR2 sequences are SGHDN and FVKESK. The CDR3 DNA reads as TGTGCCAGCAGCCAAAGACAGGGAAAGTATGGCTACACCTTC. Translated: CASSQRQGKYGYTF. The variable domain in full, with the rest retrieved from reference TRBV14 and TRBJ1-2, is EAGVTQFPSHSVIEKGQTVTLRCDPISGHDNLYWYRRVMGKEIKFLLHFVKESKQDESGMPNNRFLAERTGGTYSTLKVQPAELEDSGVYFCASSQRQGKYGYTFGSGTRLTVV.

J is TRBJ2-2 and V is TRBV6-5, with D maybe TRBD2 (5 bases). The length of the CDR3 is 15 residues. The V end was cut by 6 bases, the J end by 7 bases, with 18 bases between. The germline gives CDR1 MNHEY, CDR2 SVGAGI. The CDR3 coding sequence is TGTGCCAGCAGACTCCAGTCACTCCGGGGCGGGGAGCTGTTTTTT. Protein: CASRLQSLRGGELFF.

The chain uses TRBV19 and TRBJ1-1, with D perhaps TRBD1 (5 bases). V was cut by 3 bases and J by 3 bases, with 11 bases left in between. The CDR3 runs 14 residues. Germline V gives CDR1 LNHDA, CDR2 SQIVND (reference sequence). CDR3 sequence: CASSMSRVDTEAFF. The CDR3 bases are TGTGCCAGTAGTATGTCCAGGGTAGACACTGAAGCTTTCTTT.

This clone was recorded only once. The chain employs TRBV12-3 or TRBV12-4 and TRBJ2-1; a weak D match, TRBD2 (5 bases). The CDR3 totals 13 residues. Deletions cut 2 bases from V and 6 bases from J, with 8 bases between. For the CDR3, the DNA is TGTGCCAGCAGTTTACTAGCTTCCAATGAGCAGTTCTTC. Translated: CASSLLASNEQFF.

The gene calls are TRBV24-1 and TRBJ2-5; no definite D call. The CDR3 consists of 13 residues. CDR1 and CDR2 (germline): KGHDR, SFDVKD. V lost 5 bases and J 2 bases, leaving 8 bases between the germline ends. CDR3 amino acids: CATSGAGQETQYF. The CDR3 DNA is TGTGCCACCAGTGGGGCAGGACAAGAGACCCAGTACTTC.

The V gene is TRBV5-1, the J gene TRBJ1-5, with no clear D. The CDR3 has 15 amino acids. The germline CDR1 and CDR2 sequences are SGHRS and YFSETQ. Trimming removed 1 base from V and 0 bases from J, with 8 bases in between. CDR3 in DNA: TGCGCCAGCAGCTTGAGACATCTTAGCAATCAGCCCCAGCATTTT. It yields the protein CASSLRHLSNQPQHF.

Details on this clone: Other DNA sequences from this sample encode an identical CDR3 as well. The chain carries TRBV14 and TRBJ1-1; 8 nucleotides agree with TRBD1. CDR3 length equals 15 residues. Trimming took 3 bases from V and 1 from J; bases not matched to a gene: 4. Germline V gene data show CDR1 as SGHDN and CDR2 as FVKESK. The CDR3, as DNA: TGTGCCAGCAGCCAGAGGACAGGGAGGAACACTGAAGCTTTCTTT. Protein: CASSQRTGRNTEAFF.

The chain has TRBV11-2 and TRBJ2-1; TRBD2 matches 10 bases. Germline loops: CDR1 SGHAT, CDR2 FQNNGV. This CDR3 has 15 residues. With 2 bases clipped from V and 5 bases from J, the junction kept 3 bases outside the gene matches. Here the CDR3 reads CASSLTAGGDNEQFF. Written as DNA, the CDR3 is TGTGCCAGCAGCTTAACAGCGGGAGGGGACAATGAGCAGTTCTTC. Complete variable domain (other parts from reference TRBV11-2 and TRBJ2-1): EAGVAQSPRYKIIEKRQSVAFWCNPISGHATLYWYQQILGQGPKLLIQFQNNGVVDDSQLPKDRFSAERLKGVDSTLKIQPAKLEDSAVYLCASSLTAGGDNEQFFGPGTRLTVL.

This clone is a singleton in its sample. The V and J genes are TRBV15 and TRBJ2-3; a possible D gene is TRBD2 (6 bases). There are 16 residues in the CDR3. Trimming removed 0 bases at V and 9 bases at J, with 19 bases between. CDR1 is LNHNV, CDR2 YYDKDF, per germline (reference sequence). The DNA of the CDR3 is TGTGCCACCAGCAGAGATTCGGGGCGGGAAGGTCGGACGCAGTATTTT. Translated, it gives CATSRDSGREGRTQYF.

The V gene is TRBV5-8, the J gene TRBJ2-7; the match to TRBD2 covers 8 bases. J was trimmed by 3 bases and V by 6 bases; bases with no gene match: 11. Germline V gives CDR1 SGHTS, CDR2 YDEGEE. The CDR3 spans 15 residues. Here the CDR3 reads CASTLPGGKGYEQYF. CDR3 nucleotide sequence: TGTGCCAGCACTCTCCCGGGGGGGAAGGGCTACGAGCAGTACTTC.

This chain links TRBV2 with TRBJ1-2; 7 nucleotides line up with TRBD1. The germline gives CDR1 SNHLY, CDR2 FYNNEI. J gave up 4 bases and V 11 bases, and 10 bases lay outside the gene matches. The CDR3 has 13 residues. CDR3: CAATTGFIYGYTF. The CDR3 nucleotides read TGTGCCGCGACGACAGGGTTCATCTATGGCTACACCTTC.

V usage is TRBV6-2 or TRBV6-3 and J usage is TRBJ2-2; TRBD1 matches at 11 bases. CDR3 length equals 16 residues. J gave up 6 bases and V 3 bases, and 6 bases lay outside the gene matches. The germline V gene has CDR1 MNHEY and CDR2 SVGEGT. CDR3 protein: CASSYHGTGGPGELFF. As DNA, the CDR3 is TGTGCCAGCAGTTATCACGGGACAGGGGGTCCCGGGGAGCTGTTTTTT.

The chain links TRBV3-1 (or the pseudogene TRBV3-2) to TRBJ2-7; the D gene is possibly TRBD2 (5 bases). Trimming shortened V by 5 bases and J by 5 bases, and 16 bases separated the two germline ends. Germline CDR1 reads LGHDT; CDR2 reads YNNKEL (reference sequence). This CDR3 comprises 14 residues. The chain's CDR3 is CASSRGQAFNEQYF. The CDR3 coding sequence is TGTGCCAGCAGCAGAGGGCAGGCTTTCAACGAGCAGTACTTC.

The chain has TRBV5-5 and TRBJ1-1; tentative D call: TRBD1 (6 bases). Germline CDR1 SGHKS, CDR2 YYEKEE (reference sequence). Trimming cost V 0 bases and J 3 bases, with 12 bases left between them. CDR3 length equals 15 residues. The CDR3: CASSLAGRGYTEAFF. CDR3 nucleotide sequence: TGTGCCAGCAGCTTGGCCGGCAGGGGATACACTGAAGCTTTCTTT.

The V and J genes are TRBV6-5 and TRBJ1-4; D remains ambiguous. Trimming pared 5 bases from V and 0 bases from J, leaving 10 bases between. CDR3 length equals 15 residues. CDR1 is MNHEY, CDR2 SVGAGI, per germline. This CDR3 reads CASSRHTATNEKLFF. CDR3 sequence (DNA): TGTGCCAGCAGTAGGCACACAGCAACTAATGAAAAACTGTTTTTT.

This clone showed up just a few times. V gene TRBV3-1 (or the pseudogene TRBV3-2) combines with J gene TRBJ1-2; D possibly corresponds to TRBD1 (5 bases). The germline V gene has CDR1 LGHDT and CDR2 YNNKEL (reference sequence). The CDR3 is 13 residues long. Trimming removed 4 bases from V and 7 bases from J, with 13 bases in between. The CDR3 region has the DNA TGTGCCAGCAGCCGGCAGGGTACGACTGGCTACACCTTC. Amino acid sequence: CASSRQGTTGYTF.

The J gene is TRBJ2-7, the V gene TRBV29-1, with TRBD1 identical over 7 bases. V shed 5 bases and J 3 bases; nucleotides not matched to a gene: 7. Per the germline V gene, CDR1 is SQVTM and CDR2 is ANQGSEA. The CDR3 is 13 residues long. CDR3: CSVRTGIRYEQYF. The CDR3 nucleotides read TGCAGCGTTCGGACAGGCATACGCTACGAGCAGTACTTC.